The 28 T cell receptor beta chains given below trace back to one sample, sequenced in a study of T cells expressing NK-cell markers. TCRdb re-called the 5' RACE reads and shows each CDR3 protein once, DNA omitted. The sample's table shows roughly 420,000 distinct CDR3 sequences. Sequenced input: blood T cells: a sorted CD56 or NKG2C T cell subset, CD4+ or CD8+ T cells, or bulk PBMC T cells (not recorded which). The receptors here all came from a woman aged 18-69 years in good health.

The chain has TRBV7-9 and TRBJ2-1; the TCRdb D gene call, TRBD2, has no DNA to confirm it. Germline assignment: CDR1 SEHNR and CDR2 FQNEAQ (reference sequence). This CDR3 has 14 residues. CDR3 region: CASSFHGLQNEQFF.

The chain combines TRBV5-4 with TRBJ2-3; TCRdb's D gene call, TRBD1, goes unchecked for lack of DNA. Germline-derived CDR1 and CDR2 are SGHNT and YYREEE (reference sequence). The CDR3 spans 15 residues. This CDR3 is CASSWVGGSTDTQYF.

This chain uses TRBV15 with TRBJ2-1. This CDR3 is 13 amino acids long. Germline V gives CDR1 LNHNV, CDR2 YYDKDF (reference sequence). CDR3 region: CATSNSLGNEQFF.

This chain joins TRBV7-2 and TRBJ1-4. Germline lookup yields CDR1 SGHTA and CDR2 FQGNSA. This CDR3 region has 12 residues. The CDR3 is CASRSWNEKLFF.

The CDR3 loop reads CASRREQGAYPGELFF. The rearrangement uses TRBV19 and TRBJ2-2; absent DNA, TCRdb's TRBD1 call cannot be checked. The CDR3 covers 16 residues. The germline gives CDR1 LNHDA, CDR2 SQIVND (reference sequence).

The rearrangement uses TRBV28 and TRBJ2-2; TCRdb's D call, TRBD1, is unchecked because there is no DNA. Germline V gives CDR1 MDHEN, CDR2 SYDVKM. This CDR3 region has 13 residues. The chain's CDR3 is CASQRGNTGELFF.

V and J are TRBV20-1 and TRBJ2-1; TCRdb returns TRBD2, unconfirmable since there is no DNA. Germline V gene data show CDR1 as DFQATT and CDR2 as SNEGSKA (reference sequence). The CDR3 runs to 15 residues. The CDR3: CSAREFWTSSYEQFF.

This sequence joins TRBV29-1 and TRBJ2-7; no DNA is available, so the TRBD1 call from TCRdb remains unchecked. The length of the CDR3 is 13 residues. Per germline, CDR1 SQVTM and CDR2 ANQGSEA. CDR3: CSVEGRGIYEQYF.

The gene calls are TRBV5-6 and TRBJ2-3; no DNA is available, so the TRBD1 call from TCRdb remains unchecked. The CDR3 is made up of 15 amino acids. CDR1 is SGHDT and CDR2 is YYEEEE in the germline V gene. The CDR3 region is CASSFVPGSTDTQYF.

The CDR3 protein is CASRQGQGRAQYF. The chain links TRBV2 to TRBJ2-5; with no DNA, the TCRdb D assignment of TRBD1 cannot be verified. CDR3 length equals 13 residues. The germline V gene encodes CDR1 SNHLY and CDR2 FYNNEI. The full variable domain, its missing parts supplied by reference TRBV2 and TRBJ2-5, is EPEVTQTPSHQVTQMGQEVILRCVPISNHLYFYWYRQILGQKVEFLVSFYNNEISEKSEIFDDQFSVERPDGSNFTLKIRSTKLEDSAMYFCASRQGQGRAQYFGPGTRLLVL.

The V call is TRBV4-3, the J call TRBJ1-1. Per germline, CDR1 LGHNA and CDR2 YSLEER. This CDR3 region has 16 residues. CDR3: CASSQDHLLNSREAFF.

The rearrangement uses TRBV7-6 and TRBJ2-3; TCRdb reports TRBD2, a call that lacks DNA to check it against. CDR1 is SGHVS, CDR2 FNYEAQ, per germline. The CDR3 runs to 16 residues. Here the CDR3 reads CASSPAGSGRTDTQYF.

The chain links TRBV7-8 to TRBJ1-3; TCRdb's D call, TRBD1, is unchecked because there is no DNA. Germline values: CDR1 SGHVS, CDR2 FQNEAQ. CDR3 size: 14 residues. This CDR3 reads CASRRDNSGNTIYF.

V and J are TRBV7-9 and TRBJ2-1; lacking DNA, the TRBD2 call made by TCRdb goes unchecked. CDR1 is SEHNR, CDR2 FQNEAQ, per germline (reference sequence). The CDR3 runs to 16 residues. CDR3 sequence reads: CASSLWGDPPNNEQFF.

The chain combines TRBV5-5 with TRBJ2-5. CDR1 is SGHKS, CDR2 YYEKEE, per germline (reference sequence). There are 15 residues in the CDR3. Here the CDR3 reads CASSLAPVNQETQYF.

The CDR3 reads CASSPRRERWYNEQFF. The gene calls are TRBV14 and TRBJ2-1; TCRdb's assignment of TRBD2 cannot be checked, as there is no DNA. Germline V CDR1 and CDR2: SGHDN, FVKESK. The CDR3 runs 16 residues.

The V and J genes are TRBV25-1 and TRBJ2-6; TCRdb's D call of TRBD2 is untestable without DNA. The CDR3 covers 16 residues. Germline-derived CDR1 and CDR2 are MGHDK and SYGVNS. The CDR3: CASSEWGGSGANVLTF.

V and J are TRBV2 and TRBJ1-5; with no DNA, the TCRdb D assignment of TRBD1 cannot be verified. The V gene's germline CDR1 is SNHLY and CDR2 FYNNEI. This CDR3 comprises 16 residues. The CDR3 protein is CASRDRGGYSNQPQHF.

The chain uses TRBV5-1 and TRBJ2-2; the TRBD1 assignment by TCRdb is unverifiable without DNA. The CDR3 is 16 amino acids. Germline V gives CDR1 SGHRS, CDR2 YFSETQ. The CDR3 is CASNSWGTTNTGELFF.

The CDR3 protein is CASSTRQTKRQETQYF. The chain has TRBV7-8 and TRBJ2-5; TCRdb's assignment of TRBD1 cannot be checked, as there is no DNA. Germline V gene lookup returns CDR1 SGHVS and CDR2 FQNEAQ. The CDR3 has 16 residues.

V is TRBV12-3 or TRBV12-4 and J is TRBJ1-3; no DNA is available, so the TRBD1 call from TCRdb remains unchecked. This CDR3 spans 17 amino acids. CDR3 sequence: CASSFYTGTAFRNTIYF.

The chain recombines TRBV5-1 with TRBJ2-7; TCRdb designates TRBD1, a call that cannot be tested without DNA. CDR1 and CDR2 (germline): SGHRS, YFSETQ. This CDR3 contains 15 residues. This CDR3 is CASSPGSSVVYEQYF.

The rearrangement uses TRBV4-3 and TRBJ1-5. The CDR3 has 14 residues. In germline, CDR1 is LGHNA, CDR2 YSLEER. CDR3 sequence reads: CASSQELGSQPQHF.

This chain links TRBV5-1 with TRBJ2-1; checking the TCRdb D call of TRBD2 is not possible without DNA. Germline V gene data show CDR1 as SGHRS and CDR2 as YFSETQ. The CDR3 is 12 residues long. CDR3 loop: CASRLAGAEQFF.

The V and J genes are TRBV30 and TRBJ1-5. The CDR3 has 14 amino acids. From germline, CDR1 is GTSNPN and CDR2 SVGIG (reference sequence). The CDR3: CAWSLGRYNQPQHF.

The gene calls are TRBV7-3 and TRBJ2-3. CDR1 is SGHTA and CDR2 is FQGTGA in the germline V gene. This CDR3 is 13 amino acids long. This CDR3 reads CASSLMGSDTQYF.

V gene TRBV20-1 combines with J gene TRBJ2-7. Germline V gene data show CDR1 as DFQATT and CDR2 as SNEGSKA (reference sequence). The CDR3 consists of 14 residues. The CDR3 loop is CSARPNRGSYEQYF.

The chain is built from TRBV21-1 and TRBJ2-7; TCRdb's D gene call, TRBD1, goes unchecked for lack of DNA. TRBV21-1 is classified as a pseudogene. CDR3 length: 16 residues. The CDR3 region is CASSKESARDHYEQYF.